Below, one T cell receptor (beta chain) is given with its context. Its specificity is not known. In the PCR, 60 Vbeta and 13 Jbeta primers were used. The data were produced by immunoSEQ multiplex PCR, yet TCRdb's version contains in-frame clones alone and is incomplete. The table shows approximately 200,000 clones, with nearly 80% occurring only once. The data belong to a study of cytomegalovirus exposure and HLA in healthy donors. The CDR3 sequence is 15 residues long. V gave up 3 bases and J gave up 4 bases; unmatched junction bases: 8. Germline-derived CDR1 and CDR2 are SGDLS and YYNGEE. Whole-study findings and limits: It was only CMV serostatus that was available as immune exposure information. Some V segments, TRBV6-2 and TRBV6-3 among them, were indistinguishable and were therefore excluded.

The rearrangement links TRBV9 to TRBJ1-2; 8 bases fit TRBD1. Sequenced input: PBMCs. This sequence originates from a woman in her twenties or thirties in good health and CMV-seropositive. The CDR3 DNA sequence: TGTGCCAGCAGCGAAGGACAGGGCCTAATCTATGGCTACACCTTC. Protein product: CASSEGQGLIYGYTF.